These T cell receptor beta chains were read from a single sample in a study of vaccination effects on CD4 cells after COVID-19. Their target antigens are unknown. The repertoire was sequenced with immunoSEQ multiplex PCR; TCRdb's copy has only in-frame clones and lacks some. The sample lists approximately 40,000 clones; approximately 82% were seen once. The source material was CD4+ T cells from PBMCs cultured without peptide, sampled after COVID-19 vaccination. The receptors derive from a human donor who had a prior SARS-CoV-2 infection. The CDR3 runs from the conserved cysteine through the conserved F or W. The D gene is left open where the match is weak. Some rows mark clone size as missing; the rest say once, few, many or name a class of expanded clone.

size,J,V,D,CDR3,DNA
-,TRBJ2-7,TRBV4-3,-,CASSQGVPGAALYEQYF,TGCGCCAGCAGCCAAGGAGTCCCTGGGGCAGCCTTATACGAGCAGTACTTC
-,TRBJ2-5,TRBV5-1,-,CASTGGPGQETQYF,TGCGCCAGCACCGGGGGGCCGGGACAAGAGACCCAGTACTTC
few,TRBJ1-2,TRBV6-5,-,CASSYSIDRPTYGYTF,TGTGCCAGCAGTTACTCGATTGACAGGCCGACCTATGGCTACACCTTC
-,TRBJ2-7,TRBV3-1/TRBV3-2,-,CASSQASSSDYEQYF,TGTGCCAGCAGCCAAGCTTCTAGTTCCGACTACGAGCAGTACTTC
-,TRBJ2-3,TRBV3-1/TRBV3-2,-,CASSQEGGEDTQYF,TGTGCCAGCAGCCAAGAGGGGGGAGAAGATACGCAGTATTTT
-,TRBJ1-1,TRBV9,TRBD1,CASSDGQAKFNTEAFF,TGTGCCAGCAGCGATGGACAGGCCAAGTTCAACACTGAAGCTTTCTTT
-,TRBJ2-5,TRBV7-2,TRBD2,CASSSRLAGGGETQYF,TGTGCCAGCAGCTCGAGACTAGCGGGAGGAGGAGAGACCCAGTACTTC
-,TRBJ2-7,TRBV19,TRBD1,CASSLRQGLKSYEQYF,TGTGCCAGTAGTCTGAGACAGGGGCTTAAATCCTACGAGCAGTACTTC
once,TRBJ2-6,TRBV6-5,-,CAAQRGLGANVLTF,TGTGCCGCACAGAGGGGGTTAGGGGCCAACGTCCTGACTTTC
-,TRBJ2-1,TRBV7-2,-,CASSLGGAGSSYNEQFF,TGTGCCAGCAGCTTAGGTGGCGCGGGGTCCTCCTACAATGAGCAGTTCTTC
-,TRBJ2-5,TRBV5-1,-,CASSFPEETQYF,TGCGCCAGCAGCTTCCCCGAAGAGACCCAGTACTTC
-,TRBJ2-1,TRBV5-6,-,CASSWGDHGTAQRGGEQFF,TGTGCCAGCAGCTGGGGCGACCATGGGACAGCCCAGAGAGGGGGGGAGCAGTTCTTC
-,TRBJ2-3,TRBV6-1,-,CASSDFRGGATDTQYF,TGTGCCAGCAGTGATTTCAGGGGAGGAGCCACAGATACGCAGTATTTT
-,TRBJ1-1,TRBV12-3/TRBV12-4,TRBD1,CASSTDRLAEAFF,TGTGCCAGCAGCACGGACAGGTTGGCTGAAGCTTTCTTT